Each of the 29 T cell receptor beta chains below was sequenced from the same sample in a study of CD8 T cells in Susac syndrome (dated by TCRdb to between 2018 and 2021). Library prep was done by the immunoSEQ multiplex PCR assay. RNA was extracted with the RNeasy kit and about 0.5 to 1 ug was reverse transcribed using random hexamers. TCRdb applied fastp at Q25 and MiXCR to the public reads, then kept only in-frame beta chains. Each entry merges the rows of one CDR3 protein and shows their most common DNA and genes. For this sample the table gives about 160,000 distinct CDR3 sequences, of which 94% were detected only once. About 0.089% of the sample belongs to the ten largest clones. What was sequenced was CD4+ T cells from PBMCs. These receptors were obtained from a human donor with multiple sclerosis.

The table lists this clonotype with a few counts. The chain uses TRBV2 and TRBJ2-3, with no clear D. There are 12 residues in the CDR3. CDR1 and CDR2 from the germline V gene are SNHLY and FYNNEI. Trimming removed 5 bases at V and 5 bases at J, with 8 bases between. The CDR3 DNA sequence: TGTGCCAGCAGTCCCTCGGGAGATACGCAGTATTTT. It yields the protein CASSPSGDTQYF.

This chain connects TRBV24-1 to TRBJ2-1; 13 nucleotides match TRBD2. The CDR3 consists of 15 residues. V shed 5 bases, J shed 6 bases, and the junction held 3 bases outside the gene matches. The V gene's germline CDR1 is KGHDR and CDR2 SFDVKD. Here the CDR3 DNA reads TGTGCCACCAGTGCCCGGACTAGCGGGGGCAATGAGCAGTTCTTC. Its translation: CATSARTSGGNEQFF.

V usage is TRBV5-1 and J usage is TRBJ2-3; 9 nucleotides match TRBD1. Unmatched junction bases numbered 7, after V lost 2 bases and J lost 9 bases. CDR3 length: 14 residues. CDR1 SGHRS and CDR2 YFSETQ come from the germline V gene. The CDR3 DNA sequence: TGCGCCAGCAGCTTCGGGACAGGGAGTGTGACGCAGTATTTT. This gives the protein CASSFGTGSVTQYF.

The rearrangement joins TRBV3-1 to TRBJ1-1, with D maybe TRBD1 (5 bases). Germline CDR1 reads LGHDT; CDR2 reads YNNKEL (reference sequence). The CDR3 runs to 12 residues. The V end lost 1 base, the J end lost 6 bases, and 6 bases lay between the germline ends. The CDR3 loop reads CASSQGGAEAFF. The CDR3 nucleotides read TGTGCCAGCAGCCAAGGGGGGGCTGAAGCTTTCTTT.

The rearrangement links TRBV30 to TRBJ2-7, with D perhaps TRBD1 or TRBD2 (5 bases each). The V and J ends lost 5 bases and 1 base respectively, with 18 bases between them. This CDR3 spans 15 amino acids. Germline V gives CDR1 GTSNPN, CDR2 SVGIG (reference sequence). Here the CDR3 reads CAWRLPGPASYEQYF. CDR3 sequence (DNA): TGTGCCTGGCGGCTCCCGGGACCAGCATCCTACGAGCAGTACTTC.

J is TRBJ2-7 and V is TRBV7-2, with 7 bases aligning to TRBD2. After removal of 1 base from V and 6 bases from J, the junction contained 15 bases not matched to a gene. Germline V gives CDR1 SGHTA, CDR2 FQGNSA. The length of the CDR3 is 17 residues. The CDR3 loop reads CASSLVSAGVTPIEQYF. CDR3 nucleotides: TGTGCCAGCAGCTTAGTTTCGGCGGGAGTAACCCCCATCGAGCAGTACTTC.

The V gene is TRBV28, the J gene TRBJ2-7; 9 bases are a match to TRBD2. CDR1 is MDHEN, CDR2 SYDVKM, per germline. This CDR3 spans 15 amino acids. The junction had 7 bases not matched to a gene; V was cut back by 5 bases and J by 2 bases. CDR3 sequence: CASSPWTSVAYEQYF. The CDR3 DNA reads as TGTGCCAGCAGTCCCTGGACTAGCGTTGCCTACGAGCAGTACTTC.

This chain links TRBV20-1 with TRBJ2-7; D unresolved. Germline-derived CDR1 and CDR2 are DFQATT and SNEGSKA (reference sequence). V was clipped by 3 bases and J by 4 bases, with 10 bases between them. This CDR3 has 12 amino acids. This CDR3 reads CSARLSSYEQYF. Written as DNA, the CDR3 is TGCAGTGCTAGGCTATCCAGTTACGAGCAGTACTTC.

The chain combines TRBV20-1 with TRBJ2-2; 8 bases are a match to TRBD1. CDR1 is DFQATT, CDR2 SNEGSKA, per germline (reference sequence). The CDR3 covers 13 residues. With 3 bases clipped from V and 6 bases from J, the junction kept 3 bases outside the gene matches. In DNA, the CDR3 is TGCAGTGCTAGGGCACAGGGGGCCGGGGAGCTGTTTTTT. It translates to CSARAQGAGELFF.

This clonotype was observed a single time. The chain uses TRBV30 and TRBJ2-3; tentatively, D is TRBD2 (5 bases). CDR1 GTSNPN and CDR2 SVGIG come from the germline V gene (reference sequence). This CDR3 comprises 13 residues. V gave up 0 bases and J gave up 2 bases, with 6 bases separating them. CDR3 region: CAWSVRDTDTQYF. In DNA, the CDR3 is TGTGCCTGGAGTGTACGGGACACAGATACGCAGTATTTT.

The genes are TRBV7-2 and TRBJ2-2; D is unresolved. The CDR3 contains 14 residues. The ends were cut back, 1 base at V and 2 bases at J, with 5 bases in the middle. Germline-derived CDR1 and CDR2 are SGHTA and FQGNSA. CDR3 region: CASSLVYNTGELFF. The CDR3 region has the DNA TGTGCCAGCAGCTTAGTCTACAACACCGGGGAGCTGTTTTTT.

The DNA for the CDR3 is TGTGCCAGCAGCTTTGGACCTCAAGCGGAGACCCAGTACTTC. Translating gives CASSFGPQAETQYF. This chain links TRBV7-2 with TRBJ2-5; D is uncertain. Germline values: CDR1 SGHTA, CDR2 FQGNSA. V gave up 3 bases and J gave up 5 bases, with 13 bases separating them. The CDR3 consists of 14 residues.

The chain couples TRBV9 to TRBJ2-2; 7 nucleotides align to TRBD1. The length of the CDR3 is 15 residues. V trimming: 5 bases; J trimming: 3 bases; junction bases outside the gene matches: 7. Per germline, CDR1 SGDLS and CDR2 YYNGEE. DNA of the CDR3: TGTGCCAGCAGGGCCGACAGGGTGGACACCGGGGAGCTGTTTTTT. Protein sequence: CASRADRVDTGELFF.

The V call is TRBV27, the J call TRBJ2-2; 8 bases align to TRBD1. Trimming at V came to 3 bases and at J to 7 bases, leaving 7 bases not matched to a gene. Germline V gene data show CDR1 as MNHEY and CDR2 as SMNVEV (reference sequence). The CDR3 is 15 residues long. CDR3 sequence: CASSFPPGGIGELFF. CDR3 DNA: TGTGCCAGCAGTTTCCCCCCAGGGGGCATCGGGGAGCTGTTTTTT.

The sample holds one count of this clonotype. The chain couples TRBV2 to TRBJ2-1; 10 bases fit TRBD1. V was pared by 8 bases and J by 7 bases, with 5 bases of the junction left unmatched. Germline CDR1 SNHLY, CDR2 FYNNEI. The CDR3 contains 13 residues. The CDR3 spells CASYRDRGNEQFF. As DNA, the CDR3 is TGTGCCAGCTACCGGGACAGGGGAAATGAGCAGTTCTTC. Full variable domain (rest looked up from reference TRBV2 and TRBJ2-1): EPEVTQTPSHQVTQMGQEVILRCVPISNHLYFYWYRQILGQKVEFLVSFYNNEISEKSEIFDDQFSVERPDGSNFTLKIRSTKLEDSAMYFCASYRDRGNEQFFGPGTRLTVL.

The chain has TRBV20-1 and TRBJ2-7, with D unresolved. Germline lookup yields CDR1 DFQATT and CDR2 SNEGSKA (reference sequence). This CDR3 is built from 10 residues. The germline V and J ends were trimmed by 4 bases and 3 bases, with 4 bases remaining between them. In DNA form, the CDR3 reads TGCAGTGCTACTTTCTACGAGCAGTACTTC. Its translation: CSATFYEQYF.

The chain recombines TRBV13 with TRBJ1-4; 8 bases are shared with TRBD1. The CDR3 runs 17 residues. The V segment lost 5 bases and the J segment 0 bases; nucleotides outside the gene matches: 8. Germline V gene data show CDR1 as PRHDT and CDR2 as FYEKMQ (reference sequence). CDR3 in amino acids: CASSNQGARATNEKLFF. The CDR3 coding sequence is TGTGCCAGCAGCAACCAGGGGGCCAGAGCAACTAATGAAAAACTGTTTTTT. The entire variable domain, with the rest obtained from reference TRBV13 and TRBJ1-4, is as follows: AAGVIQSPRHLIKEKRETATLKCYPIPRHDTVYWYQQGPGQDPQFLISFYEKMQSDKGSIPDRFSAQQFSDYHSELNMSSLELGDSALYFCASSNQGARATNEKLFFGSGTQLSVL.

The J gene is TRBJ2-7, the V gene TRBV4-2, with D tentatively TRBD1 (6 bases). V gave up 0 bases and J gave up 3 bases, with 12 bases separating them. The germline CDR1 and CDR2 sequences are LGHNA and YNFKEQ. The CDR3 is made up of 15 amino acids. The CDR3 region has the DNA TGTGCCAGCAGCCAAGAAGGGCACAGGGTCTACGAGCAGTACTTC. Translating gives CASSQEGHRVYEQYF.

This clonotype was counted a single time. The chain joins TRBV6-6 to TRBJ1-2; 8 nucleotides line up with TRBD1. The CDR3 contains 12 residues. The V gene's germline CDR1 is MNHNY and CDR2 SVGAGI (reference sequence). Trimming took 5 bases from V and 7 from J; bases not matched to a gene: 3. CDR3 amino acids: CASSGQGAGYTF. CDR3 DNA: TGTGCCAGCAGTGGGCAGGGGGCTGGCTACACCTTC.

This clonotype was detected only once. This chain joins TRBV24-1 and TRBJ2-5, with 7 positions matching TRBD2. The V segment lost 2 bases and the J segment 5 bases; nucleotides outside the gene matches: 19. This CDR3 has 19 amino acids. Germline assignment: CDR1 KGHDR and CDR2 SFDVKD. This CDR3 is CATSDWADDPYPAGETQYF. The CDR3 region has the DNA TGTGCCACCAGTGATTGGGCCGACGATCCCTACCCAGCGGGGGAGACCCAGTACTTC.

The chain recombines TRBV6-5 with TRBJ1-1; the D is unclear. Trimming removed 2 bases at V and 5 bases at J, with 12 bases between. Germline CDR1 MNHEY, CDR2 SVGAGI. This CDR3 spans 14 amino acids. CDR3 sequence (DNA): TGTGCCAGCAGTTACCGGCTTGGTGGGACTGAAGCTTTCTTT. Translating gives CASSYRLGGTEAFF.

This clonotype was observed once. This chain links TRBV12-3 or TRBV12-4 with TRBJ2-5; D is undetermined. Between the trimmed V and J ends, which lost 6 bases and 2 bases, there was a span of 13 bases. CDR3 size: 14 residues. CDR3 protein: CASSRSPGQETQYF. CDR3 bases: TGTGCCAGCAGCAGAAGCCCCGGGCAAGAGACCCAGTACTTC.

The table lists this clonotype with a count of one. The DNA of the CDR3 is TGTGCCAGCAGCTTAGTTCTGCCGACTGAAGCTTTCTTT. This sequence encodes CASSLVLPTEAFF. This rearrangement joins TRBV7-9 to TRBJ1-1, with D uncertain. Trimming pared 1 base from V and 5 bases from J, leaving 8 bases between. This CDR3 is 13 amino acids long. Per germline, CDR1 SEHNR and CDR2 FQNEAQ (reference sequence). Full variable domain (remainder filled in from reference TRBV7-9 and TRBJ1-1): DTGVSQNPRHKITKRGQNVTFRCDPISEHNRLYWYRQTLGQGPEFLTYFQNEAQLEKSRLLSDRFSAERPKGSFSTLEIQRTEQGDSAMYLCASSLVLPTEAFFGQGTRLTVV.

This clonotype appeared once. The gene calls are TRBV23-1 and TRBJ2-7; a weak D match, TRBD1 (5 bases). TRBV23-1 counts as an open reading frame of uncertain function. The CDR3 is 15 residues long. Trimming cost V 2 bases and J 5 bases, with 16 bases left between them. The CDR3 DNA is TGCGCCAGCAGTCAAGTCTCAGGGTGGACCCACGAGCAGTACTTC. This encodes CASSQVSGWTHEQYF.

The V call is TRBV6-6, the J call TRBJ1-4; D is unclear. Between the trimmed V and J ends, which lost 6 bases and 0 bases, there was a span of 5 bases. Germline lookup yields CDR1 MNHNY and CDR2 SVGAGI (reference sequence). This CDR3 comprises 13 residues. The CDR3 protein is CASRRTTNEKLFF. The CDR3 DNA reads as TGTGCCAGCAGGCGAACAACTAATGAAAAACTGTTTTTT.

The chain is built from TRBV3-1 and TRBJ1-1; D is perhaps TRBD1 (5 bases). The CDR3 length is 14 residues. V was trimmed by 8 bases and J by 0 bases, leaving 13 bases between them. Germline CDR1 and CDR2: LGHDT and YNNKEL (reference sequence). DNA of the CDR3: TGTGCCAGCGGGGACCCCTCATTGAACACTGAAGCTTTCTTT. Its protein is CASGDPSLNTEAFF.

The rearrangement links TRBV25-1 to TRBJ1-2; TRBD1 matches 10 bases. The CDR3 runs to 15 residues. Germline CDR1 MGHDK, CDR2 SYGVNS. Germline trimming cut 3 bases from V and 2 bases from J; bases unmatched to any gene: 3. CDR3 sequence reads: CASSDPGQGNYGYTF. The CDR3 DNA follows: TGTGCCAGCAGTGATCCGGGACAGGGGAACTATGGCTACACCTTC.

As DNA, the CDR3 is TGTGCCTGGAAATCCCCAACTAATGAAAAACTGTTTTTT. Its translation is CAWKSPTNEKLFF. The V call is TRBV30, the J call TRBJ1-4; unclear D gene. Per the germline V gene, CDR1 is GTSNPN and CDR2 is SVGIG (reference sequence). This CDR3 has 13 amino acids. V was pared by 4 bases and J by 0 bases, with 6 bases between.

V is TRBV6-5 and J is TRBJ1-5; D gene unclear. The V end was cut by 5 bases, the J end by 4 bases, with 15 bases between. The CDR3 is 15 amino acids. From germline, CDR1 is MNHEY and CDR2 SVGAGI. CDR3 sequence: CASSSPGSGNQPQHF. For the CDR3, the DNA is TGTGCCAGCAGTAGCCCGGGGAGCGGGAATCAGCCCCAGCATTTT.